What follows are 9 T cell receptor beta chains derived from one specimen sequenced in a study of blood T cell repertoires in COVID-19. Data came from immunoSEQ multiplex PCR; TCRdb stores just in-frame clones and leaves some out. Of hundreds of thousands of clones in the sample, approximately 81% are singletons; the top ten hold approximately 8%. The sequenced material came from peripheral blood. These receptors originate from a woman older than 75 with acute or convalescent COVID-19.

The J gene is TRBJ1-4, the V gene TRBV9; TRBD1 matches 8 bases. V shed 4 bases and J 2 bases; nucleotides not matched to a gene: 4. The CDR3 sequence is 15 residues long. CDR1 and CDR2 from the germline V gene are SGDLS and YYNGEE. DNA for the CDR3: TGTGCCAGCAGCTTTCGACAGGGGACTAATGAAAAACTGTTTTTT. It translates to CASSFRQGTNEKLFF.

The rearrangement links TRBV7-2 to TRBJ2-1; maybe TRBD1 (7 bases). V gave up 4 bases and J gave up 9 bases, with 22 bases separating them. The CDR3 spans 16 residues. Germline V CDR1 and CDR2: SGHTA, FQGNSA. The CDR3 loop is CASSSGPTGRSSEQFF. Written as DNA, the CDR3 is TGTGCCAGCAGCTCGGGTCCGACAGGGAGGTCGAGTGAGCAGTTCTTC.

The chain recombines TRBV9 with TRBJ1-3; a weak D match, TRBD1 (6 bases). From germline, CDR1 is SGDLS and CDR2 YYNGEE. This CDR3 has 14 residues. The V end lost 0 bases, the J end lost 4 bases, and 8 bases lay between the germline ends. The CDR3 region has the DNA TGTGCCAGCAGCGTAGTGGGACACGGAAACACCATATATTTT. This encodes CASSVVGHGNTIYF.

CDR3 protein: CASSSWGAYEQYF. CDR3 in DNA: TGTGCCAGCAGTTCCTGGGGAGCCTACGAGCAGTACTTC. The chain combines TRBV6-5 with TRBJ2-7, with D perhaps matching TRBD2 (5 bases). This CDR3 spans 13 amino acids. Germline values: CDR1 MNHEY, CDR2 SVGAGI. V was trimmed by 4 bases and J by 2 bases, leaving 9 bases between them.

The J gene is TRBJ1-1, the V gene TRBV6-5; no reliable D call. Germline V gene sequence: CDR1 MNHEY, CDR2 SVGAGI. CDR3 size: 12 residues. Trimming shortened V by 5 bases and J by 8 bases, and 12 bases separated the two germline ends. CDR3 residues: CASSLRGAEAFF. The DNA for the CDR3 is TGTGCCAGCAGTCTACGGGGTGCAGAAGCTTTCTTT.

The rearrangement links TRBV5-1 to TRBJ1-1; D not resolved. CDR1 and CDR2 from the germline V gene are SGHRS and YFSETQ. CDR3 length: 14 residues. V lost 4 bases to trimming and J lost 2 bases, with 12 bases between them. CDR3 sequence: CASSGENRNTEAFF. CDR3 sequence (DNA): TGCGCCAGCAGCGGGGAGAATCGTAACACTGAAGCTTTCTTT.

The rearrangement links TRBV7-9 to TRBJ1-1; perhaps TRBD1 as D (6 bases). Germline V gives CDR1 SEHNR, CDR2 FQNEAQ (reference sequence). This CDR3 is 14 amino acids long. V was shortened by 1 base and J by 3 bases, with 9 bases between the two germline ends. The CDR3 coding sequence is TGTGCCAGCAGCTTAGGAGCAGGGGACACTGAAGCTTTCTTT. This codes for CASSLGAGDTEAFF.

The V gene is TRBV5-1, the J gene TRBJ2-1; 8 nucleotides align to TRBD2. Germline V gene sequence: CDR1 SGHRS, CDR2 YFSETQ. The V and J ends lost 4 bases and 2 bases, in that order; junction bases with no gene match: 8. The length of the CDR3 is 16 residues. The CDR3 sequence: CASSHTGGGPYNEQFF. CDR3 DNA sequence: TGCGCCAGCAGCCACACGGGAGGGGGACCCTACAATGAGCAGTTCTTC.

This clone was observed a handful of times. This rearrangement joins TRBV11-2 to TRBJ2-3; 9 bases line up with TRBD1. The ends lost 6 bases at V and 1 base at J; junction bases unmatched: 14. The V gene's germline CDR1 is SGHAT and CDR2 FQNNGV. CDR3 length: 18 amino acids. The CDR3 region has the DNA TGTGCCAGCAGGAGCGGGACAGGGCCCAAAAGCGGCACAGATACGCAGTATTTT. Translation: CASRSGTGPKSGTDTQYF. Full variable domain (outside the CDR3, taken from reference TRBV11-2 and TRBJ2-3): EAGVAQSPRYKIIEKRQSVAFWCNPISGHATLYWYQQILGQGPKLLIQFQNNGVVDDSQLPKDRFSAERLKGVDSTLKIQPAKLEDSAVYLCASRSGTGPKSGTDTQYFGPGTRLTVL.